This passage covers 10 T cell receptor beta chains from one sample sequenced in a study of technical replicates of blood from a handful of donors. Only in-frame clones appear in the TCRdb table, and some are missing; sequencing was by immunoSEQ multiplex PCR. The sample consists of approximately 70,000 clones, around 95% of them appearing once. Sequences were obtained from T cells isolated from PBMCs. The source of these receptors is a human donor in good health.

V gene TRBV28 combines with J gene TRBJ2-3; 7 bases match TRBD2. CDR1 and CDR2 (germline): MDHEN, SYDVKM. CDR3 size: 15 residues. After removal of 3 bases from V and 1 base from J, the junction contained 4 bases not matched to a gene. This CDR3 is CASSFPAGRTDTQYF. In DNA form, the CDR3 reads TGTGCCAGCAGTTTTCCAGCGGGACGCACAGATACGCAGTATTTT.

CDR3 DNA: TGTGCCAGCAGCCCCACTAGCGGGGGGAACGCGCAGTACTTC. It is translated as CASSPTSGGNAQYF. This rearrangement joins TRBV6-1 to TRBJ2-7; 12 bases match TRBD2. The CDR3 loop spans 14 amino acids. Trimming cost V 6 bases and J 9 bases; bases outside gene matches: 9. CDR1 and CDR2 (germline): MNHNS, SASEGT.

This clone was seen just once. The chain recombines TRBV19 with TRBJ1-2; 10 bases align to TRBD1. V gave up 10 bases and J gave up 7 bases; unmatched junction bases: 18. CDR1 and CDR2 from the germline V gene are LNHDA and SQIVND (reference sequence). CDR3 length: 16 residues. This CDR3 reads CATLLGGDRGYGGYTF. The CDR3 region has the DNA TGTGCCACCCTACTGGGGGGGGACAGGGGCTACGGTGGCTACACCTTC.

The gene calls are TRBV12-5 and TRBJ1-6; weak D call: TRBD1 (5 bases). Germline V lookup: CDR1 LGHNT, CDR2 FRNRAP. The CDR3 contains 17 residues. V was pared by 3 bases and J by 7 bases, with 19 bases between. CDR3 DNA sequence: TGTGCTAGTGGTTTCGGTGGGACGGGGGATGGGAATTCACCCCTCCACTTT. This codes for CASGFGGTGDGNSPLHF. Full variable domain (remainder filled in from reference TRBV12-5 and TRBJ1-6): DARVTQTPRHKVTEMGQEVTMRCQPILGHNTVFWYRQTMMQGLELLAYFRNRAPLDDSGMPKDRFSAEMPDATLATLKIQPSEPRDSAVYFCASGFGGTGDGNSPLHFGNGTRLTVT.

A single count supports this clone. The chain joins TRBV28 to TRBJ2-1; 8 bases align to TRBD2. Germline CDR1 and CDR2: MDHEN and SYDVKM. J was trimmed by 1 base and V by 7 bases; bases with no gene match: 6. CDR3 length equals 15 residues. CDR3 nucleotide sequence: TGTGCCAGCACCATGACTAGCGCATCCTACAATGAGCAGTTCTTC. Protein sequence: CASTMTSASYNEQFF.

The chain employs TRBV5-1 and TRBJ2-7; D might be TRBD1 (5 bases). V lost 4 bases and J lost 1, with 15 bases in between. The germline V gene encodes CDR1 SGHRS and CDR2 YFSETQ. The CDR3 is 15 residues long. CDR3 amino acids: CASSLPDRGSYEQYF. Written as DNA, the CDR3 is TGCGCCAGCAGCCTCCCCGACAGAGGATCCTACGAGCAGTACTTC.

This chain uses TRBV18 with TRBJ1-1; perhaps TRBD1 as D (5 bases). This CDR3 is 14 amino acids long. Germline V gene data show CDR1 as KGHSH and CDR2 as LQKENI. Trimming pared 2 bases from V and 1 base from J, leaving 8 bases between. CDR3 sequence: CASSPSQGNTEAFF. The DNA for the CDR3 is TGTGCCAGCTCACCATCTCAGGGGAACACTGAAGCTTTCTTT.

The chain joins TRBV27 to TRBJ2-1; D might be TRBD2 (6 bases). This CDR3 spans 14 amino acids. CDR1 MNHEY and CDR2 SMNVEV come from the germline V gene (reference sequence). The germline V and J ends were trimmed by 7 bases and 0 bases, with 10 bases remaining between them. The CDR3 nucleotides are TGTGCCAGCAAGGAGGGGAGCTCCTACAATGAGCAGTTCTTC. It yields the protein CASKEGSSYNEQFF.

This chain links TRBV28 with TRBJ2-1; TRBD2 aligns across 8 bases. V was clipped by 2 bases and J by 7 bases; unmatched bases: 10. The CDR3 totals 16 residues. Germline V gene data show CDR1 as MDHEN and CDR2 as SYDVKM. CDR3 nucleotide sequence: TGTGCCAGCAGTTTAGGCCCAAGCGGGAGATTAAATGAGCAGTTCTTC. Its protein is CASSLGPSGRLNEQFF.

V and J are TRBV6-4 and TRBJ2-2; tentatively, D is TRBD1 (5 bases). Trimming shortened V by 5 bases and J by 2 bases, and 9 bases separated the two germline ends. CDR1 is MRHNA and CDR2 is SNTAGT in the germline V gene. This CDR3 is built from 14 residues. The DNA for the CDR3 is TGTGCCAGCAGTCGTACAGGAAACACCGGGGAGCTGTTTTTT. Protein sequence: CASSRTGNTGELFF.